The 24 T cell receptor beta chains below all came from one sample that was sequenced in a study of cytomegalovirus exposure and HLA in healthy donors. 60 Vbeta and 13 Jbeta primers were used in PCR. The protocol was immunoSEQ multiplex PCR, while the TCRdb copy is restricted to in-frame clones and leaves out a portion. There are 160,000 or so clones in the sample; about 72% occur only once, and under 2.5% lies in the top ten. The sample taken for sequencing was PBMCs. The source of these receptors is a man aged 45 to 65 in good health and CMV-seropositive.

This clone occurred a few times. V is TRBV5-1 and J is TRBJ2-2; D ambiguous. Germline V gene lookup returns CDR1 SGHRS and CDR2 YFSETQ. CDR3 length equals 13 residues. V was cut by 6 bases and J by 1 base, with 7 bases left in between. CDR3: CASTKQNTGELFF. In DNA, the CDR3 is TGCGCCAGCACCAAACAGAACACCGGGGAGCTGTTTTTT.

This clone was counted only a few times. The CDR3 DNA follows: TGTGCCAGCAGCCGTAGTCGGGGTTGGGAGCAGTTCTTC. It is translated as CASSRSRGWEQFF. V and J are TRBV11-3 and TRBJ2-1; possible D gene TRBD2, 5 bases. The V end was cut by 5 bases, the J end by 10 bases, with 15 bases between. CDR3 length equals 13 residues. Per the germline V gene, CDR1 is SGHNT and CDR2 is YENEEA. Complete variable domain (other parts from reference TRBV11-3 and TRBJ2-1): EAGVVQSPRYKIIEKKQPVAFWCNPISGHNTLYWYLQNLGQGPELLIRYENEEAVDDSQLPKDRFSAERLKGVDSTLKIQPAELGDSAVYLCASSRSRGWEQFFGPGTRLTVL.

The chain has TRBV11-1 and TRBJ2-7, with D maybe TRBD1 (8 bases). The CDR3 runs 15 residues. CDR1 is SGHAT, CDR2 FQDESV, per germline (reference sequence). Between the trimmed V and J ends, which lost 5 bases and 2 bases, there was a span of 16 bases. The CDR3 sequence is CASSPRQGTTYEQYF. In nucleotides, the CDR3 is TGTGCCAGCAGCCCAAGACAGGGGACTACCTACGAGCAGTACTTC. Complete variable domain (other parts from reference TRBV11-1 and TRBJ2-7): EAEVAQSPRYKITEKSQAVAFWCDPISGHATLYWYRQILGQGPELLVQFQDESVVDDSQLPKDRFSAERLKGVDSTLKIQPAELGDSAMYLCASSPRQGTTYEQYFGPGTRLTVT.

The rearrangement uses TRBV6-5 and TRBJ1-1; D gene unclear. Trimming removed 6 bases at V and 5 bases at J, with 13 bases between. The V gene's germline CDR1 is MNHEY and CDR2 SVGAGI. The CDR3 is 13 amino acids. The CDR3 DNA sequence: TGTGCCAGCAGAGGAGGATCGTCTACTGAAGCTTTCTTT. Amino acid sequence: CASRGGSSTEAFF.

The rearrangement uses TRBV9 and TRBJ2-1, with D possibly TRBD2 on 6 matching bases. V was cut by 3 bases and J by 4 bases, with 17 bases left in between. The germline V gene has CDR1 SGDLS and CDR2 YYNGEE. The CDR3 extends over 16 amino acids. This CDR3 is CASSAGDSTFYNEQFF. The CDR3 nucleotides are TGTGCCAGCAGCGCCGGGGACTCTACCTTTTACAATGAGCAGTTCTTC.

The rearrangement links TRBV5-1 to TRBJ2-1; D perhaps matches TRBD2 (5 bases). The germline CDR1 and CDR2 sequences are SGHRS and YFSETQ. There are 14 residues in the CDR3. Trimming removed 4 bases at V and 9 bases at J, with 17 bases between. As DNA, the CDR3 is TGCGCCAGCAGCCCAGCACCGTTCAGCGGTGAGCAGTTCTTC. As protein: CASSPAPFSGEQFF.

This clone has more than one count but fewer than ten. The rearrangement uses TRBV6-1 and TRBJ1-1, with 7 bases fitting TRBD1. This CDR3 has 12 residues. Germline assignment: CDR1 MNHNS and CDR2 SASEGT. V dropped 5 bases and J dropped 11; count of bases not matched to a gene: 8. This CDR3 reads CASSRAGGMAFF. CDR3 sequence (DNA): TGTGCCAGCAGTAGGGCAGGGGGAATGGCTTTCTTT.

The gene calls are TRBV5-1 and TRBJ2-2; D remains ambiguous. Trimming removed 4 bases from V and 5 bases from J, with 12 bases in between. The CDR3 length is 14 residues. Per germline, CDR1 SGHRS and CDR2 YFSETQ. CDR3 nucleotides: TGCGCCAGCAGCGCTGACGGGTTTACCGGGGAGCTGTTTTTT. As protein: CASSADGFTGELFF.

The rearrangement uses TRBV19 and TRBJ1-1, with 9 bases identical to TRBD1. Looked up from germline, CDR1 is LNHDA and CDR2 is SQIVND (reference sequence). V lost 5 bases to trimming and J lost 5 bases; unmatched junction nucleotides: 9. The CDR3 loop spans 15 amino acids. CDR3 sequence (DNA): TGTGCCAGTAGTCTCCGGGACAGGGTCCTAACTGAAGCTTTCTTT. It specifies CASSLRDRVLTEAFF.

The chain has TRBV5-1 and TRBJ2-2; 10 nucleotides match TRBD1. The CDR3 totals 15 residues. Losses at the gene ends were 3 bases for V and 4 bases for J; bases not matched to a gene: 3. The germline CDR1 and CDR2 sequences are SGHRS and YFSETQ. The CDR3 reads CASSSRTGGTGELFF. The CDR3 DNA is TGCGCCAGCAGCTCAAGGACAGGGGGCACCGGGGAGCTGTTTTTT.

This clone has only a few counts. This sequence joins TRBV5-1 and TRBJ2-2, with 7 bases lining up with TRBD1. Trimming took 4 bases from V and 6 from J; bases not matched to a gene: 18. The CDR3 is 18 residues long. Per the germline V gene, CDR1 is SGHRS and CDR2 is YFSETQ. The CDR3 DNA follows: TGCGCCAGCAGCCCCCTGGTCACAGGGGCGGGTAACGCCGGGGAGCTGTTTTTT. Residues: CASSPLVTGAGNAGELFF.

The chain is built from TRBV4-1 and TRBJ1-6; TRBD1 aligns across 8 bases. CDR1 is MGHRA, CDR2 YSYEKL, per germline. V trimming: 8 bases; J trimming: 3 bases; junction bases outside the gene matches: 9. CDR3 size: 16 residues. This CDR3 reads CASQPQTGVYNSPLHF. The CDR3, as DNA: TGCGCCAGCCAGCCTCAGACAGGGGTCTATAATTCACCCCTCCACTTT.

The chain joins TRBV11-2 to TRBJ1-1; no reliable D call. Trimming pared 5 bases from V and 0 bases from J, leaving 7 bases between. The germline gives CDR1 SGHAT, CDR2 FQNNGV. The CDR3 extends over 13 amino acids. The CDR3 spells CASSLDLNTEAFF. In DNA form, the CDR3 reads TGTGCCAGCAGCCTGGACTTGAACACTGAAGCTTTCTTT.

The chain has TRBV4-3 and TRBJ2-1, with D possibly being TRBD2 (5 bases). This CDR3 has 15 amino acids. The germline V gene has CDR1 LGHNA and CDR2 YSLEER. V lost 4 bases and J lost 0, with 10 bases in between. CDR3 DNA: TGCGCCAGCAGCCGGGAAGGGAGCTCCTACAATGAGCAGTTCTTC. Translation: CASSREGSSYNEQFF.

The chain joins TRBV5-4 to TRBJ2-1, with 11 positions matching TRBD2. This CDR3 is built from 15 residues. The germline gives CDR1 SGHNT, CDR2 YYREEE (reference sequence). Trimming cost V 6 bases and J 6 bases; bases outside gene matches: 8. The CDR3 is CASTLAGGPGNEQFF. Here the CDR3 DNA reads TGTGCCAGCACCTTAGCGGGGGGGCCGGGCAATGAGCAGTTCTTC.

The chain employs TRBV5-1 and TRBJ2-2; 9 positions agree with TRBD2. Germline assignment: CDR1 SGHRS and CDR2 YFSETQ. The CDR3 is 15 amino acids. Trimming took 0 bases from V and 7 from J; bases not matched to a gene: 4. CDR3 bases: TGCGCCAGCAGCTTGGCTAGCGGGAATGACGGGGAGCTGTTTTTT. Translated: CASSLASGNDGELFF.

This chain connects TRBV11-2 to TRBJ2-1; 8 nucleotides agree with TRBD2. Germline CDR1 is SGHAT and CDR2 is FQNNGV. CDR3 length: 15 residues. J gave up 8 bases and V 3 bases, and 9 bases lay outside the gene matches. The CDR3 sequence is CASSFGTSSFDEQFF. CDR3 sequence (DNA): TGTGCCAGCAGCTTCGGGACTAGTTCGTTCGATGAGCAGTTCTTC.

V usage is TRBV7-9 and J usage is TRBJ1-2, with D possibly being TRBD1 (6 bases). Germline CDR1 SEHNR, CDR2 FQNEAQ (reference sequence). CDR3 size: 12 residues. V dropped 5 bases and J dropped 5 bases, with 9 bases sitting between them. CDR3 protein: CASSAGQYGYTF. Written as DNA, the CDR3 is TGTGCCAGCAGCGCCGGACAGTATGGCTACACCTTC.

This clone was counted only a few times. CDR3 DNA sequence: TGCGCCAGCAGCGCGGGACCCGGGGGCAATCAGCCCCAGCATTTT. Its protein is CASSAGPGGNQPQHF. The chain couples TRBV5-1 to TRBJ1-5, with a possible D match to TRBD1 (5 bases). CDR3 length equals 15 residues. V lost 4 bases, J lost 2 bases, and 13 bases lay in between. The germline V gene has CDR1 SGHRS and CDR2 YFSETQ.

The CDR3 protein is CASSLADPGNNSPLHF. As DNA, the CDR3 is TGTGCCAGCAGCTTAGCTGATCCAGGGAATAATTCACCCCTCCACTTT. The chain couples TRBV7-2 to TRBJ1-6; possibly TRBD1 for D (5 bases). Trimming cost V 0 bases and J 5 bases, with 11 bases left between them. The CDR3 contains 16 residues. Per the germline V gene, CDR1 is SGHTA and CDR2 is FQGNSA.

The V gene is TRBV7-9, the J gene TRBJ2-7; D call uncertain. From germline, CDR1 is SEHNR and CDR2 FQNEAQ (reference sequence). V shed 5 bases and J shed 3 bases, with 14 bases lying between them. The CDR3 covers 14 residues. The DNA of the CDR3 is TGTGCCAGCAGCGCCCCCGGTGCCTTCTACGAGCAGTACTTC. Translating it yields CASSAPGAFYEQYF.

The V and J genes are TRBV9 and TRBJ2-5; 13 bases agree with TRBD2. This CDR3 is built from 17 residues. The germline CDR1 and CDR2 sequences are SGDLS and YYNGEE. Trimming at V came to 2 bases and at J to 0 bases, leaving 4 bases not matched to a gene. In nucleotides, the CDR3 is TGTGCCAGCAGCGTGATCGGACTAGCGGGGGACCAAGAGACCCAGTACTTC. Its translation is CASSVIGLAGDQETQYF.

CDR3 sequence: CASSQWSGTSPYEQYF. CDR3 nucleotide sequence: TGCGCCAGCAGCCAATGGTCCGGGACTTCCCCCTACGAGCAGTACTTC. This rearrangement joins TRBV4-1 to TRBJ2-7, with D perhaps matching TRBD2 (6 bases). The CDR3 has 16 residues. V gave up 2 bases and J gave up 2 bases, with 16 bases separating them. Germline lookup yields CDR1 MGHRA and CDR2 YSYEKL.

V is TRBV6-1 and J is TRBJ1-4; 12 nucleotides align to TRBD1. Trimming at V came to 4 bases and at J to 2 bases, leaving 14 bases not matched to a gene. The CDR3 is 20 residues long. Germline V gives CDR1 MNHNS, CDR2 SASEGT. The CDR3 region has the DNA TGTGCCAGCAGTGGGCTCCCCGTAGGGACAGGGGGCATTACTAATGAAAAACTGTTTTTT. Its translation is CASSGLPVGTGGITNEKLFF.